The T cell receptor (beta chain) under discussion was sequenced for a study of T cells in Graves' hyperthyroidism and ophthalmopathy. This clonotype occurred many times. RNA transcripts were the template for amplifying TCR beta CDR3 regions. RT-PCR in the first round (using the HTBI primer set) targeted the TCR CDR3. TCRdb fed the multiplex PCR reads into MiXCR, producing one record per CDR3 protein. Seen here are some 380,000 distinct CDR3 sequences, roughly 13% observed once, and the top ten hold about 20%. Between the trimmed V and J ends, which lost 2 bases and 2 bases, there was a span of 8 bases. The germline V gene has CDR1 KGHSH and CDR2 LQKENI. The CDR3 runs 14 residues.

The sequence was collected from a man aged 30-40 years with Graves' hyperthyroidism that later progressed to Graves' ophthalmopathy. This chain joins TRBV18 and TRBJ2-3; D may be TRBD1 (6 bases). Input material: blood. CDR3 protein: CASSPTGTTDTQYF. CDR3 nucleotide sequence: TGTGCCAGCTCACCAACAGGGACCACAGATACGCAGTATTTT.